This TCR beta chain stems from a study of blood T cell repertoires in COVID-19. Study context: Collection of acute and convalescent COVID-19 samples took place in the United States, Italy and Spain. Sources were T cells, B-cell-depleted T cells, or PBMCs; the material itself was cDNA or gDNA.

Per the authors' pipeline: Amplifying reference gene primers gave estimates of nucleated cell counts. Only in-frame clones appear in the TCRdb table, and some are missing; sequencing was by immunoSEQ multiplex PCR. That table is the source of V, J and clone size, and D and trimming were worked out from the DNA. Seen here are roughly 100,000 clones, around 86% observed once, and the top ten hold roughly 37%. CDR1 and CDR2 from the germline V gene are LNHDA and SQIVND (reference sequence). The CDR3 is made up of 12 amino acids. Sequencing used peripheral blood. The TCR originated in an elderly man with acute or convalescent COVID-19. The V gene is TRBV19, the J gene TRBJ2-1; TRBD2 matches 8 bases. This CDR3 is CGSSGPSNEQFF. CDR3 nucleotide sequence: TGTGGATCTAGCGGGCCCTCCAATGAGCAGTTCTTC. Full variable domain (rest looked up from reference TRBV19 and TRBJ2-1): DGGITQSPKYLFRKEGQNVTLSCEQNLNHDAMYWYRQDPGQGLRLIYYSQIVNDFQKGDIAEGYSVSREKKESFPLTVTSAQKNPTAFYLCGSSGPSNEQFFGPGTRLTVL.